Below are 19 T cell receptor beta chains sequenced from a single sample in a study of cytomegalovirus exposure and HLA in healthy donors. Primers for the PCR totalled 60 Vbeta and 13 Jbeta. Using immunoSEQ multiplex PCR, the repertoire was profiled, and TCRdb retains in-frame clones only, with some absent. This table holds some 120,000 clones, approximately 8.6% found once. Sequenced material: PBMCs. Receptor source: a woman aged 40 to 50 in good health and CMV-seropositive.

In this sample, this clone turned up a few times. The chain joins TRBV19 to TRBJ1-6, with TRBD1 identical over 9 bases. V trimming: 3 bases; J trimming: 3 bases; junction bases outside the gene matches: 6. The CDR3 totals 17 residues. CDR1 and CDR2 (germline): LNHDA, SQIVND (reference sequence). Here the CDR3 DNA reads TGTGCCAGTAGTATCCTGGACAGGGGCTTCTATAATTCACCCCTCCACTTT. It specifies CASSILDRGFYNSPLHF.

The rearrangement uses TRBV5-4 and TRBJ2-7, with 7 nucleotides matching TRBD1. The germline V gene has CDR1 SGHNT and CDR2 YYREEE (reference sequence). Germline trimming cut 2 bases from V and 6 bases from J; bases unmatched to any gene: 8. The CDR3 totals 14 residues. CDR3 amino acids: CASSLTGDLAEQYF. CDR3 coding DNA: TGTGCCAGCAGCTTAACAGGGGATCTGGCCGAGCAGTACTTC. Full variable domain (missing parts from reference TRBV5-4 and TRBJ2-7): ETGVTQSPTHLIKTRGQQVTLRCSSQSGHNTVSWYQQALGQGPQFIFQYYREEENGRGNFPPRFSGLQFPNYSSELNVNALELDDSALYLCASSLTGDLAEQYFGPGTRLTVT.

This clone was observed a handful of times. The J gene is TRBJ2-7, the V gene TRBV10-2; the match to TRBD2 covers 10 bases. Germline CDR1 reads WSHSY; CDR2 reads SAAADI. This CDR3 has 12 residues. The V gene end was trimmed by 6 bases and the J gene end by 6 bases; junction bases not matched to a gene: 2. The CDR3, as DNA: TGCGCCAGCAGCCAGCGGGGGGGCGAGCAGTACTTC. Its protein product is CASSQRGGEQYF.

The J gene is TRBJ1-1, the V gene TRBV5-4; 7 bases match TRBD1. CDR3 length equals 15 residues. CDR1 and CDR2 from the germline V gene are SGHNT and YYREEE (reference sequence). Germline trimming cut 5 bases from V and 6 bases from J; bases unmatched to any gene: 13. CDR3 nucleotide sequence: TGTGCCAGCAGTTCACCCGACAGGGTCCATTCTGAAGCTTTCTTT. It is translated as CASSSPDRVHSEAFF.

The J gene is TRBJ2-3, the V gene TRBV5-1; 12 positions match TRBD2. Trimming took 3 bases from V and 14 from J; bases not matched to a gene: 4. The CDR3 runs 12 residues. Germline V CDR1 and CDR2: SGHRS, YFSETQ. The CDR3 coding sequence is TGCGCCAGCAGCTCTAGCGGGGGGGGTCGGTATTTT. This gives the protein CASSSSGGGRYF.

V usage is TRBV5-4 and J usage is TRBJ1-1; a weak D match, TRBD1 (5 bases). The germline V gene encodes CDR1 SGHNT and CDR2 YYREEE (reference sequence). The CDR3 extends over 13 amino acids. With 0 bases removed from V and 10 bases from J, the gap between germline ends came to 13 bases. Here the CDR3 reads CASSLVGRATAFF. The CDR3 nucleotides read TGTGCCAGCAGCTTGGTGGGCAGGGCCACAGCTTTCTTT.

V usage is TRBV2 and J usage is TRBJ1-1, with 8 bases lining up with TRBD1. V gave up 6 bases and J gave up 3 bases; unmatched junction bases: 6. Germline values: CDR1 SNHLY, CDR2 FYNNEI. The CDR3 consists of 14 residues. CDR3 nucleotides: TGTGCCAGCAGCTGGACAGGGTCGGACACTGAAGCTTTCTTT. It codes for CASSWTGSDTEAFF. The entire variable domain, with the rest obtained from reference TRBV2 and TRBJ1-1, is as follows: EPEVTQTPSHQVTQMGQEVILRCVPISNHLYFYWYRQILGQKVEFLVSFYNNEISEKSEIFDDQFSVERPDGSNFTLKIRSTKLEDSAMYFCASSWTGSDTEAFFGQGTRLTVV.

The rearrangement joins TRBV28 to TRBJ1-3, with TRBD1 as a possible D gene (6 bases). This CDR3 comprises 17 residues. The germline gives CDR1 MDHEN, CDR2 SYDVKM. The V and J ends lost 2 bases and 2 bases respectively, with 16 bases between them. CDR3 amino acids: CASSLGLVGATGNTIYF. Here the CDR3 DNA reads TGTGCCAGCAGTTTAGGGTTGGTGGGGGCAACTGGAAACACCATATATTTT.

There are a few counts of this clone. The V and J genes are TRBV19 and TRBJ2-1; D gene ambiguous. There are 12 residues in the CDR3. Per germline, CDR1 LNHDA and CDR2 SQIVND (reference sequence). V lost 5 bases, J lost 8 bases, and 10 bases lay in between. As DNA, the CDR3 is TGTGCCAGTAGTCCAATTCAGGATGAGCAGTTCTTC. Its protein is CASSPIQDEQFF.

The V call is TRBV6-5, the J call TRBJ2-7; 7 bases are a match to TRBD1. The CDR3 length is 12 residues. V shed 6 bases, J shed 6 bases, and the junction held 5 bases outside the gene matches. Germline V gene lookup returns CDR1 MNHEY and CDR2 SVGAGI. DNA of the CDR3: TGTGCCAGCAGCGCGACAGGGCCCGAGCAGTACTTC. Encoded protein: CASSATGPEQYF.

This clone was observed a few times. The chain couples TRBV9 to TRBJ1-1; 7 bases line up with TRBD1. Germline lookup yields CDR1 SGDLS and CDR2 YYNGEE. The CDR3 is made up of 13 amino acids. Trimming took 3 bases from V and 7 from J; bases not matched to a gene: 6. CDR3: CASSDAGGREAFF. The CDR3, as DNA: TGTGCCAGCAGCGACGCAGGGGGGCGTGAAGCTTTCTTT.

This clone occurred a few times. The CDR3 coding sequence is TGCGCCAGCAGTGAGACAGGGCCCCACGAGCAGTACTTC. Protein product: CASSETGPHEQYF. The chain is built from TRBV10-1 and TRBJ2-7; the D gene is possibly TRBD1 (6 bases). This CDR3 has 13 residues. The V end lost 2 bases, the J end lost 5 bases, and 10 bases lay between the germline ends. Germline V gene data show CDR1 as WNHNN and CDR2 as SYGVQD (reference sequence).

This clone occurred a few times. The rearrangement uses TRBV7-6 and TRBJ1-5; 7 bases are shared with TRBD1. Germline V gene sequence: CDR1 SGHVS, CDR2 FNYEAQ. The CDR3 sequence is 17 residues long. V trimming: 5 bases; J trimming: 6 bases; junction bases outside the gene matches: 16. CDR3 protein: CASSPAVRGQRGQPQHF. The CDR3 DNA is TGTGCCAGCAGCCCTGCGGTGAGGGGGCAAAGGGGTCAGCCCCAGCATTTT.

This clone turned up a few times. This rearrangement joins TRBV7-9 to TRBJ2-7; D possibly corresponds to TRBD1 (6 bases). V lost 1 base to trimming and J lost 0 bases, with 16 bases between them. Germline assignment: CDR1 SEHNR and CDR2 FQNEAQ (reference sequence). The CDR3 spans 17 residues. Here the CDR3 reads CASSLVTAGASSYEQYF. Here the CDR3 DNA reads TGTGCCAGCAGCTTAGTTACCGCAGGGGCCAGCTCCTACGAGCAGTACTTC.

The V gene is TRBV2, the J gene TRBJ1-1; D not resolved. Trimming stripped 8 bases from V and 4 bases from J, with 11 bases between. This CDR3 spans 12 amino acids. Germline V lookup: CDR1 SNHLY, CDR2 FYNNEI. The CDR3 region has the DNA TGTGCCAGCGAAACGGGGAGCACTGAAGCTTTCTTT. It specifies CASETGSTEAFF.

The chain recombines TRBV13 with TRBJ2-1, with 11 bases aligning to TRBD2. Germline V gene sequence: CDR1 PRHDT, CDR2 FYEKMQ (reference sequence). V trimming: 0 bases; J trimming: 14 bases; junction bases outside the gene matches: 9. This CDR3 is 15 amino acids long. CDR3 region: CASSLGKGSGGAKFF. CDR3 nucleotide sequence: TGTGCCAGCAGCTTAGGGAAAGGTAGCGGGGGGGCCAAGTTCTTC.

V usage is TRBV18 and J usage is TRBJ1-1, with D hard to call. The CDR3 has 14 amino acids. Germline V CDR1 and CDR2: KGHSH, LQKENI. V shed 6 bases and J shed 1 base, with 12 bases lying between them. In DNA, the CDR3 is TGTGCCAGCTCCCCTACGAGCTCGAACACTGAAGCTTTCTTT. Its translation is CASSPTSSNTEAFF.

As for this clone: This sample includes further DNA sequences coding for the same CDR3. The chain uses TRBV5-1 and TRBJ2-3; no firm D call. This CDR3 has 13 amino acids. Germline V gene sequence: CDR1 SGHRS, CDR2 YFSETQ. The V end lost 0 bases, the J end lost 1 base, and 3 bases lay between the germline ends. The CDR3: CASSLAGTDTQYF. CDR3 nucleotide sequence: TGCGCCAGCAGCTTGGCCGGCACAGATACGCAGTATTTT. Full variable domain (outside the CDR3, taken from reference TRBV5-1 and TRBJ2-3): KAGVTQTPRYLIKTRGQQVTLSCSPISGHRSVSWYQQTPGQGLQFLFEYFSETQRNKGNFPGRFSGRQFSNSRSEMNVSTLELGDSALYLCASSLAGTDTQYFGPGTRLTVL.

This clone has just a few counts. V and J are TRBV5-1 and TRBJ1-4; D might be TRBD1 (5 bases). The germline V gene encodes CDR1 SGHRS and CDR2 YFSETQ. V was pared by 5 bases and J by 3 bases, with 14 bases between. The CDR3 runs to 15 residues. The CDR3 reads CASRFLRQSNEKLFF. CDR3 nucleotide sequence: TGCGCCAGCAGATTCTTGCGACAGTCTAATGAAAAACTGTTTTTT.